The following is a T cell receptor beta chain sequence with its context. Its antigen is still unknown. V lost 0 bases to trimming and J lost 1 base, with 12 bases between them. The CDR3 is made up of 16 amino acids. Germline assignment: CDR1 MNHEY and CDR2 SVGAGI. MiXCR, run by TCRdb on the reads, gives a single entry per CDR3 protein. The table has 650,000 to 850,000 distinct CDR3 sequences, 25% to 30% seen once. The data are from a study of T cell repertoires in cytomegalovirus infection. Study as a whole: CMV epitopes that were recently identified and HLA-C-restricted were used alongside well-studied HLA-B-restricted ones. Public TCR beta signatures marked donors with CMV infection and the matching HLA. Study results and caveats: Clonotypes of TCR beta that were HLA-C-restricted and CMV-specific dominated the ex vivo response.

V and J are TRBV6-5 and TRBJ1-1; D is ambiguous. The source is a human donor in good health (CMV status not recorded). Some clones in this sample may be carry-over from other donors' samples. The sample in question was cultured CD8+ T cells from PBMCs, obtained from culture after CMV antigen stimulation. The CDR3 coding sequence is TGTGCCAGCAGTTACTCGAAACAGAGTGGGAACACTGAAGCTTTCTTT. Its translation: CASSYSKQSGNTEAFF.